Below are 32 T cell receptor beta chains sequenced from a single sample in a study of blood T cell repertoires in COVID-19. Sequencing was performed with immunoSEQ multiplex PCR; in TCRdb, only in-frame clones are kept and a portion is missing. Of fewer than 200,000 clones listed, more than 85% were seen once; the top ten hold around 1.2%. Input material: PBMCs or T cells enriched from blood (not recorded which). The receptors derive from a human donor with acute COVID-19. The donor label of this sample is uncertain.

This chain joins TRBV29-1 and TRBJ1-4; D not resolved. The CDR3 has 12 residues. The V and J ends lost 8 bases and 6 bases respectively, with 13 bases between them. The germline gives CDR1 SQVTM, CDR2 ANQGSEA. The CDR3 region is CSYSGGDEKLFF. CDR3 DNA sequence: TGCAGCTATTCTGGAGGAGATGAAAAACTGTTTTTT.

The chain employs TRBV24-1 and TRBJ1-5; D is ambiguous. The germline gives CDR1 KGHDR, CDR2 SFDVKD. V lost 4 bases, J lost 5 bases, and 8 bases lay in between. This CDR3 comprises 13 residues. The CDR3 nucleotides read TGTGCCACCAGTGAAAACGCGGATCAGCCCCAGCATTTT. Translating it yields CATSENADQPQHF.

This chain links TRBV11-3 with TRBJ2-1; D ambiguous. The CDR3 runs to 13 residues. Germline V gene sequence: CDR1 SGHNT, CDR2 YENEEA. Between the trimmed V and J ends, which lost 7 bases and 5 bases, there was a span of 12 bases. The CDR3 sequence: CASTTGLDNEQFF. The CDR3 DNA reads TGTGCCAGCACCACCGGTCTAGACAATGAGCAGTTCTTC.

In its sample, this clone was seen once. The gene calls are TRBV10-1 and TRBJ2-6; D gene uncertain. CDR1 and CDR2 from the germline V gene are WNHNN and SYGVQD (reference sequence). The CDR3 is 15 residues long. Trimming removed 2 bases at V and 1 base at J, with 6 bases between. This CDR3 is CASSEGRSGANVLTF. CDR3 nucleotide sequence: TGCGCCAGCAGTGAGGGCCGTTCTGGGGCCAACGTCCTGACTTTC.

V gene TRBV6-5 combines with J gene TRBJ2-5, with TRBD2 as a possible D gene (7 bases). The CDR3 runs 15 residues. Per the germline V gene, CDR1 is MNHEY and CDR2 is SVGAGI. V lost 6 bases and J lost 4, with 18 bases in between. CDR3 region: CASSAQGGGGETQYF. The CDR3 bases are TGTGCCAGCAGCGCCCAGGGAGGGGGAGGAGAGACCCAGTACTTC.

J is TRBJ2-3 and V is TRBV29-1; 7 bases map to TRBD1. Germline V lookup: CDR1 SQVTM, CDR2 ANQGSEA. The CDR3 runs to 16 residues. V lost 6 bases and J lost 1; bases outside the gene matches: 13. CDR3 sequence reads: CSVNPLQGTGTDTQYF. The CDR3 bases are TGCAGCGTCAACCCCCTACAGGGGACGGGCACAGATACGCAGTATTTT.

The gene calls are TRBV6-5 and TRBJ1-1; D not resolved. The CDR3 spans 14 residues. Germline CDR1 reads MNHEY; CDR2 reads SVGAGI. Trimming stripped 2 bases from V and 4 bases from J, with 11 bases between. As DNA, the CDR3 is TGTGCCAGCAGTTACAGGGTTGAGGGCACTGAAGCTTTCTTT. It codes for CASSYRVEGTEAFF.

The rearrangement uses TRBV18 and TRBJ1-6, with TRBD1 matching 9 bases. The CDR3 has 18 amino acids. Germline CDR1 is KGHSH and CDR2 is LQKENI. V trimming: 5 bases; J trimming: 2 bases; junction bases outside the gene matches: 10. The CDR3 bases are TGTGCCAGCTCATCACAGGGGGCCCTCCCTACCTATAATTCACCCCTCCACTTT. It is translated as CASSSQGALPTYNSPLHF.

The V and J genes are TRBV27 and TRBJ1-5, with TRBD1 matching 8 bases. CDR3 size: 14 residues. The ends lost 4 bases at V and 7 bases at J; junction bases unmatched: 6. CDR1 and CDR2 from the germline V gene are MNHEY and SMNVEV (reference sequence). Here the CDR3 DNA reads TGTGCCAGCAGTTCCGACAGGGGCGGACAGCCCCAGCATTTT. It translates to CASSSDRGGQPQHF.

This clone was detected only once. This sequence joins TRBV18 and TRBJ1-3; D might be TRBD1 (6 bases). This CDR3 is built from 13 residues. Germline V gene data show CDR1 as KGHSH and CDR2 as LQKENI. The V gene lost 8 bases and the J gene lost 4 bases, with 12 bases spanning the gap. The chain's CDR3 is CASLGGSGNTIYF. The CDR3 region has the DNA TGTGCCAGCCTTGGGGGCTCCGGAAACACCATATATTTT.

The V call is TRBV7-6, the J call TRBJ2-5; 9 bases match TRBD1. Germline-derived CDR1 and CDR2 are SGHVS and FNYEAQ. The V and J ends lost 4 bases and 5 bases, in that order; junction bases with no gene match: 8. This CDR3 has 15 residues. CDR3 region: CASSYGGQGRETQYF. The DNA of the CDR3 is TGTGCCAGCAGCTACGGGGGACAGGGACGGGAGACCCAGTACTTC.

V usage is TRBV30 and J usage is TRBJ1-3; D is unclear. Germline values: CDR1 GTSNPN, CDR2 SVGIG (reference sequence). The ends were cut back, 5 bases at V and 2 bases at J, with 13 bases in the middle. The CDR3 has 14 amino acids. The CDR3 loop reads CAWAFGLAGNTIYF. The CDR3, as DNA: TGTGCCTGGGCCTTTGGGCTGGCTGGAAACACCATATATTTT.

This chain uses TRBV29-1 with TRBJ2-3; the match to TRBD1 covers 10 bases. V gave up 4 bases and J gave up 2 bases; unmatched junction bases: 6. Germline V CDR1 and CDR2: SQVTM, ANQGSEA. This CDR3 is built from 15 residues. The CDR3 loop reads CSVVGDRGFTDTQYF. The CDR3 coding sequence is TGCAGCGTTGTAGGGGACAGGGGCTTCACAGATACGCAGTATTTT.

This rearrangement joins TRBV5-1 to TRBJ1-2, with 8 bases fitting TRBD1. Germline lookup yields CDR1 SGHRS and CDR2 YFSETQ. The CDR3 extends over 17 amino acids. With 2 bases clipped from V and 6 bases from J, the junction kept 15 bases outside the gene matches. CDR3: CASSFGLWTGNQDGYTF. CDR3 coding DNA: TGCGCCAGCAGCTTTGGTCTCTGGACAGGGAATCAGGATGGCTACACCTTC.

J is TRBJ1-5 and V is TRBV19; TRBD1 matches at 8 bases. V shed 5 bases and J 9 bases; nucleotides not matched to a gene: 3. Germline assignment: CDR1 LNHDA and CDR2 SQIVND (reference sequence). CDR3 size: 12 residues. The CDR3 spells CASSVTGGPQHF. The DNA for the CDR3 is TGTGCCAGTAGTGTCACAGGGGGGCCCCAGCATTTT.

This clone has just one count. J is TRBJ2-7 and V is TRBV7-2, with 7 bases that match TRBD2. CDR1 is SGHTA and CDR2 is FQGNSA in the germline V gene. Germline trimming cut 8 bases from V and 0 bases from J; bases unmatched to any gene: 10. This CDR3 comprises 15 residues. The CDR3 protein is CASGREAGTSYEQYF. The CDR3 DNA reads TGTGCCAGCGGGAGGGAGGCGGGGACCTCCTACGAGCAGTACTTC.

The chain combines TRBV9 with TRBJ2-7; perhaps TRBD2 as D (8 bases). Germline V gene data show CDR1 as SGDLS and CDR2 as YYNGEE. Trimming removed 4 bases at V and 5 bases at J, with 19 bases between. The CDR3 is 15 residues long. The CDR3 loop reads CASSPQGGGGHEQYF. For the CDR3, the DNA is TGTGCCAGCAGCCCCCAGGGGGGCGGGGGGCACGAGCAGTACTTC.

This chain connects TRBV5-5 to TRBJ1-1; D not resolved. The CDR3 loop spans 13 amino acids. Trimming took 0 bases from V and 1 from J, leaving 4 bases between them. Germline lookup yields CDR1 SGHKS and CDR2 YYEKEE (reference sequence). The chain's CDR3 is CASSLEQNTEAFF. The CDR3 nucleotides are TGTGCCAGCAGCTTGGAACAGAACACTGAAGCTTTCTTT.

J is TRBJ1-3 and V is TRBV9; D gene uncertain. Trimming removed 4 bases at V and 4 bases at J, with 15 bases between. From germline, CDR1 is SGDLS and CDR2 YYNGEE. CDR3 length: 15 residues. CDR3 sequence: CASSSQEASGNTIYF. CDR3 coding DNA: TGTGCCAGCAGCTCCCAGGAGGCATCAGGAAACACCATATATTTT.

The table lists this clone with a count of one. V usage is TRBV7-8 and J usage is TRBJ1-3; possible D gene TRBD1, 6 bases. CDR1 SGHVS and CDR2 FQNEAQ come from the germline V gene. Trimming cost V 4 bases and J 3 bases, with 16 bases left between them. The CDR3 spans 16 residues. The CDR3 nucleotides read TGTGCCAGCAGCTGGGATGGGGGGGCGAGTGGAAACACCATATATTTT. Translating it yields CASSWDGGASGNTIYF. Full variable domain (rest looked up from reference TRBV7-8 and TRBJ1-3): GAGVSQSPRYKVAKRGQDVALRCDPISGHVSLFWYQQALGQGPEFLTYFQNEAQLDKSGLPSDRFFAERPEGSVSTLKIQRTQQEDSAVYLCASSWDGGASGNTIYFGEGSWLTVV.

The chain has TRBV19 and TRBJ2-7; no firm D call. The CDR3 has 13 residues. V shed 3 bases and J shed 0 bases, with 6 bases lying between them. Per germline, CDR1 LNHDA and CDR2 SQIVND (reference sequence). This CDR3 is CASSISSSYEQYF. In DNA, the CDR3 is TGTGCCAGTAGTATCTCTAGCTCCTACGAGCAGTACTTC.

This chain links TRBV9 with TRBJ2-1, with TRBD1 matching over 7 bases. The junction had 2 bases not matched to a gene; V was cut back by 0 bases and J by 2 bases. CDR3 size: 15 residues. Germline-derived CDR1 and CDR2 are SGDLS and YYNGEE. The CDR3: CASSVDGTAYNEQFF. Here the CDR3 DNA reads TGTGCCAGCAGCGTAGATGGGACAGCCTACAATGAGCAGTTCTTC.

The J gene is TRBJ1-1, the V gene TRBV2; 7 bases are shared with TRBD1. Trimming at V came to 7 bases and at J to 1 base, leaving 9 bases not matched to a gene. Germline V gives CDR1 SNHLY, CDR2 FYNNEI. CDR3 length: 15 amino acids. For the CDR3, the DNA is TGTGCCAGCACTTCGGACAGGACGTCGAACACTGAAGCTTTCTTT. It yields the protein CASTSDRTSNTEAFF.

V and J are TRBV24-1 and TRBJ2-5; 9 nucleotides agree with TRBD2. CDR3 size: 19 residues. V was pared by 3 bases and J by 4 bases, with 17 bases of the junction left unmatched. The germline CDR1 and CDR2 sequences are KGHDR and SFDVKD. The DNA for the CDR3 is TGTGCCACCAGTGATAGTGGGTCGGCGCGGGGGGGCCTCCGAGAGACCCAGTACTTC. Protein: CATSDSGSARGGLRETQYF.

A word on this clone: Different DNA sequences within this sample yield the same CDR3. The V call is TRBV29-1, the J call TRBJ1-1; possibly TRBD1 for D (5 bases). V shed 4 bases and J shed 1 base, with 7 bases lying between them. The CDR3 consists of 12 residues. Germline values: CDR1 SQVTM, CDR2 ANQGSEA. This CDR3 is CSVARGNTEAFF. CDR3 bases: TGCAGCGTTGCAAGGGGGAACACTGAAGCTTTCTTT.

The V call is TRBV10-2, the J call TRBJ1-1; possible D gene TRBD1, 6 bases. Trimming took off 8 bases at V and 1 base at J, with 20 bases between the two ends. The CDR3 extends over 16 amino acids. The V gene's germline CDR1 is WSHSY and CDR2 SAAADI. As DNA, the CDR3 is TGCGCCAGCCGATACGCGGGGGCTTCGGGGAACACTGAAGCTTTCTTT. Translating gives CASRYAGASGNTEAFF.

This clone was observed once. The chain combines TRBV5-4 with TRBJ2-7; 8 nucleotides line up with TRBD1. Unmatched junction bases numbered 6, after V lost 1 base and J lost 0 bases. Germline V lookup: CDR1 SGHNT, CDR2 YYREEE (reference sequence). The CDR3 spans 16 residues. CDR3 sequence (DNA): TGTGCCAGCAGCTTGAAGGACAGGGCCAGCTCCTACGAGCAGTACTTC. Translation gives CASSLKDRASSYEQYF.

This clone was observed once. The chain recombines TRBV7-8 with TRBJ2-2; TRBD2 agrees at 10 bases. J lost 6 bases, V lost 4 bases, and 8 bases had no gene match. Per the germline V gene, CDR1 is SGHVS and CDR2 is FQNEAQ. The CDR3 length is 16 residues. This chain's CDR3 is CASSSQRGGLPGELFF. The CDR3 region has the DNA TGTGCCAGCAGCTCCCAGCGGGGGGGCCTCCCCGGGGAGCTGTTTTTT.

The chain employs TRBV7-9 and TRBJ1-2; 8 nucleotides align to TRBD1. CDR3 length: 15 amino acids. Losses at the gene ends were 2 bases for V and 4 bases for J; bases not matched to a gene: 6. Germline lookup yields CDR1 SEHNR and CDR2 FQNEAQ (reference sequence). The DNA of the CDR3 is TGTGCCAGCAGCTTAACGACAGGGGCGGGCTATGGCTACACCTTC. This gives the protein CASSLTTGAGYGYTF.

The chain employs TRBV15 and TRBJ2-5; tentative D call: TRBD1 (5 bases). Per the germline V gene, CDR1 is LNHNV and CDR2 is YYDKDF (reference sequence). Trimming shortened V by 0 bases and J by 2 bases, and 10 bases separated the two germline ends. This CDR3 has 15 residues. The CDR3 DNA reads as TGTGCCACCAGCAGAGATAGGGGATGGCAAGAGACCCAGTACTTC. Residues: CATSRDRGWQETQYF. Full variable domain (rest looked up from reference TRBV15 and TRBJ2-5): DAMVIQNPRYQVTQFGKPVTLSCSQTLNHNVMYWYQQKSSQAPKLLFHYYDKDFNNEADTPDNFQSRRPNTSFCFLDIRSPGLGDTAMYLCATSRDRGWQETQYFGPGTRLLVL.

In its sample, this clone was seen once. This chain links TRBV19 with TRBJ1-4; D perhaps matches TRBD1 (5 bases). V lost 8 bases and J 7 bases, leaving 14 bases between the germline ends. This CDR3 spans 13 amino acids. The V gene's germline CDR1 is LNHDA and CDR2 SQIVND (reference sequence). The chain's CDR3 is CASAPGIGEKLFF. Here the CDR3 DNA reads TGTGCCAGTGCCCCAGGGATCGGTGAAAAACTGTTTTTT. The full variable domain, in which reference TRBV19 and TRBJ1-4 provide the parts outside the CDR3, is DGGITQSPKYLFRKEGQNVTLSCEQNLNHDAMYWYRQDPGQGLRLIYYSQIVNDFQKGDIAEGYSVSREKKESFPLTVTSAQKNPTAFYLCASAPGIGEKLFFGSGTQLSVL.

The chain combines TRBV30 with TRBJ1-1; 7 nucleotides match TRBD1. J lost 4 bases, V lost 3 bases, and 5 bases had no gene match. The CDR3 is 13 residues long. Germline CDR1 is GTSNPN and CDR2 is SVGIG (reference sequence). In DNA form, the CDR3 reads TGTGCCTGGAGGACAGGGTCGGGCACTGAAGCTTTCTTT. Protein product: CAWRTGSGTEAFF.